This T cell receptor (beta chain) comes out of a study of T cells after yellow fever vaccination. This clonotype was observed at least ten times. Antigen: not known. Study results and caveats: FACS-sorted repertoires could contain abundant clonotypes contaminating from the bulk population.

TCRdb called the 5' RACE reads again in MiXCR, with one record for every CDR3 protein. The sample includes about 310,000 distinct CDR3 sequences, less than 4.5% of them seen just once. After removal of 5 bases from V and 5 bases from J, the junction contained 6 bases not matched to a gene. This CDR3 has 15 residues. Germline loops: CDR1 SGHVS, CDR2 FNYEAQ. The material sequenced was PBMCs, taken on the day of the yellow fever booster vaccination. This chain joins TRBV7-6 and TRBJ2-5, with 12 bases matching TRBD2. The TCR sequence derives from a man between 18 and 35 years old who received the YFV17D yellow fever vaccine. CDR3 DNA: TGTGCCAGCAGCCCCTCTAGCGGGGGGGCTGAGACCCAGTACTTC. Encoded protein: CASSPSSGGAETQYF. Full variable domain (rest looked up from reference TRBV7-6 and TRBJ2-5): GAGVSQSPRYKVTKRGQDVALRCDPISGHVSLYWYRQALGQGPEFLTYFNYEAQQDKSGLPNDRFSAERPEGSISTLTIQRTEQRDSAMYRCASSPSSGGAETQYFGPGTRLLVL.